These 5 T cell receptor beta chains came from one sample sequenced in a study of blood T cell repertoires in COVID-19. Assay: immunoSEQ multiplex PCR; the TCRdb copy retains only in-frame clones and omits some. Counted here are fewer than 200,000 clones, 65% to 85% occurring once; the ten biggest clones make up 3% to 3.5%. Input material: PBMCs or T cells enriched from blood (not recorded which). These receptors all stem from a woman aged 25 to 45 who had been exposed to COVID-19.

V and J are TRBV3-1 (or the pseudogene TRBV3-2) and TRBJ2-5; tentatively, D is TRBD1 (6 bases). There are 15 residues in the CDR3. Trimming removed 6 bases at V and 4 bases at J, with 18 bases between. Germline values: CDR1 LGHDT, CDR2 YNNKEL (reference sequence). The CDR3 loop reads CASSLTGKEGETQYF. The CDR3 DNA follows: TGTGCCAGCAGTCTTACAGGGAAGGAAGGAGAGACCCAGTACTTC.

The chain joins TRBV30 to TRBJ1-6; D possibly corresponds to TRBD1 (6 bases). Germline CDR1 GTSNPN, CDR2 SVGIG (reference sequence). The CDR3 contains 12 residues. V was cut by 7 bases and J by 7 bases, with 11 bases left in between. CDR3 nucleotides: TGTGCCTCCCAGGGGCAAAATTCACCCCTCCACTTT. It specifies CASQGQNSPLHF. The complete variable domain, with remaining parts taken from reference TRBV30 and TRBJ1-6, reads SQTIHQWPATLVQPVGSPLSLECTVEGTSNPNLYWYRQAAGRGLQLLFYSVGIGQISSEVPQNLSASRPQDRQFILSSKKLLLSDSGFYLCASQGQNSPLHFGNGTRLTVT.

Only one count was recorded for this clone. J is TRBJ2-1 and V is TRBV7-2; 8 bases match TRBD2. V trimming: 3 bases; J trimming: 13 bases; junction bases outside the gene matches: 5. The CDR3 is 12 residues long. Germline lookup yields CDR1 SGHTA and CDR2 FQGNSA. In DNA form, the CDR3 reads TGTGCCAGCAGCTTCCCGGGGGGGGGTCAGTTCTTC. Translated: CASSFPGGGQFF.

The genes are TRBV3-1 (or the pseudogene TRBV3-2) and TRBJ1-1; no clear D. The CDR3 is 14 amino acids. V lost 4 bases and J 2 bases, leaving 11 bases between the germline ends. Germline-derived CDR1 and CDR2 are LGHDT and YNNKEL (reference sequence). The CDR3 nucleotides are TGTGCCAGCAGCCCCCGGGAGGCTAACACTGAAGCTTTCTTT. It translates to CASSPREANTEAFF.

This chain links TRBV29-1 with TRBJ1-2; no firm D call. This CDR3 comprises 12 residues. CDR1 and CDR2 from the germline V gene are SQVTM and ANQGSEA. V gave up 6 bases and J gave up 4 bases, with 12 bases separating them. The CDR3 nucleotides read TGCAGCGTCCGGCAGGAACCCTATGGCTACACCTTC. This sequence encodes CSVRQEPYGYTF.